This passage covers 5 T cell receptor beta chains from one sample sequenced in a study of blood T cell repertoires in COVID-19. Sequenced by immunoSEQ multiplex PCR; TCRdb stores in-frame clones only, minus some. The sample carries about 77,000 clones, 80% recorded once. The source material was peripheral blood. The receptors stem from a woman between 70 and 85 years old with acute or convalescent COVID-19.

The chain recombines TRBV9 with TRBJ2-7, with 8 bases lining up with TRBD2. Losses at the gene ends were 3 bases for V and 10 bases for J; bases not matched to a gene: 9. This CDR3 spans 13 amino acids. CDR1 and CDR2 from the germline V gene are SGDLS and YYNGEE. The CDR3 region has the DNA TGTGCCAGCAGCGGTAATAGCGGGGATGCTCAGTACTTC. It specifies CASSGNSGDAQYF.

This clone was observed a few times. J is TRBJ2-1 and V is TRBV5-6; 8 bases map to TRBD1. J was trimmed by 6 bases and V by 4 bases; bases with no gene match: 9. The length of the CDR3 is 15 residues. Looked up from germline, CDR1 is SGHDT and CDR2 is YYEEEE. The CDR3 is CASSGGQGRGNEQFF. The DNA for the CDR3 is TGTGCCAGCAGCGGCGGACAGGGAAGGGGCAATGAGCAGTTCTTC.

The chain joins TRBV6-5 to TRBJ2-2; D remains ambiguous. The germline V gene has CDR1 MNHEY and CDR2 SVGAGI. The CDR3 runs to 13 residues. V was pared by 6 bases and J by 6 bases, with 11 bases between. CDR3 region: CASRPGASGELFF. CDR3 bases: TGTGCCAGCAGACCCGGAGCCTCCGGGGAGCTGTTTTTT.

The rearrangement links TRBV7-8 to TRBJ1-1; no firm D call. CDR3 length: 15 residues. Germline CDR1 reads SGHVS; CDR2 reads FQNEAQ. Trimming took 1 base from V and 4 from J, leaving 13 bases between them. CDR3 region: CASSLGMQEGTEAFF. The CDR3 DNA follows: TGTGCCAGCAGCTTAGGAATGCAGGAGGGCACTGAAGCTTTCTTT.

This clone was observed once. The chain carries TRBV24-1 and TRBJ2-1; TRBD2 might be the D (6 bases). Germline loops: CDR1 KGHDR, CDR2 SFDVKD. The ends were cut back, 4 bases at V and 12 bases at J, with 15 bases in the middle. The CDR3 is 13 amino acids. The CDR3 region has the DNA TGTGCCACCAGTGAACGCGGACTATTGGGGCAGTTCTTC. Protein product: CATSERGLLGQFF.